This entry describes one T cell receptor (beta chain). This clonotype has only a few counts. The specificity of this receptor is unknown. The input lacks base qualities; no much larger clone sits a single base away. RNA was extracted using the RNeasy kit, and roughly 0.5 to 1 microgram was reverse transcribed with random hexamers. The immunoSEQ multiplex PCR assay, covering 54 Vbeta and 13 Jbeta segments, was used to amplify TCR beta CDR3 regions. To correct PCR amplification bias, a synthetic template baseline was used for both primer optimization and computational correction. On the study's bioinformatics: Reads were annotated to V, D and J genes according to IMGT and were analyzed with immunoSEQ Analyzer, with only productive sequences retained. Clonality was calculated as one minus the Shannon entropy normalized by log2 of the number of productive unique sequences. For each patient and control, public and private clones were evaluated within the 100 most prevalent clones. Susac-specific clones were defined as absent from healthy and MS cohorts, some 1,000 published viral clones and other ImmuneACCESS disease sequences. TCRdb reprocessed the public reads (quality trimming at Q25 with fastp, clone calling with MiXCR) and kept in-frame beta chains. Rows with one shared CDR3 protein collapse into an entry with the most common genes and DNA. The V and J calls were determined by TCRdb, not by the authors. This sample holds 160,000 or so distinct CDR3 sequences; around 92% were observed only once. Jointly, the top ten make up around 0.075% of the sample.

The data were obtained in a study of CD8 T cells in Susac syndrome (dated by TCRdb to about 2019). A note on the overall study: Repertoire sequencing was used to test whether CD8+ T cell activation and differentiation in Susac syndrome was antigen driven. Study-wide conclusions, independent of this receptor: The number of individuals in the TCR sequencing and HLA analysis was recognized as being relatively small.

High-throughput TCR beta sequencing profiled peripheral blood CD8+ and CD4+ T cells from healthy donors, Susac syndrome patients and multiple sclerosis patients. Healthy donors were included as age- and sex-matched controls. Bulk CD8+ and CD4+ T cells were purified by magnetic negative isolation, whereas CD8+ TEMRA cells were enriched by FACS. Blood was drawn into EDTA tubes, processed within 24 hours, and PBMCs were isolated by density gradient centrifugation. PBMCs intended for TCR sequencing were frozen in liquid nitrogen and were later thawed in a 37 degrees C water bath. The sorted or isolated CD4+, CD8+ and CD8+ TEMRA cells had a purity of 90% or higher. Via the germline V gene (reference sequence), CDR1 is LNHDA and CDR2 SQIVND. Deletion took 3 bases off V and 1 base off J, with a span of 13 bases between the germline ends. Including the terminal cysteine and phenylalanine, the CDR3 comprises 16 residues. This entry keeps only the CDR3 DNA: 48 bases, framed from base 1.

Sequencing was carried out using CD4+ T cells from PBMCs. This receptor chain uses TRBV19 and TRBJ1-5; TRBD1 is a weak D gene call, 5 bases matching. The receptor was isolated from a human donor in good health. The CDR3 amino acid sequence is: CASSIVARGSNQPQHF. In nucleotides, the sequence is TGTGCCAGTAGTATTGTTGCTAGGGGCAGCAATCAGCCCCAGCATTTT.